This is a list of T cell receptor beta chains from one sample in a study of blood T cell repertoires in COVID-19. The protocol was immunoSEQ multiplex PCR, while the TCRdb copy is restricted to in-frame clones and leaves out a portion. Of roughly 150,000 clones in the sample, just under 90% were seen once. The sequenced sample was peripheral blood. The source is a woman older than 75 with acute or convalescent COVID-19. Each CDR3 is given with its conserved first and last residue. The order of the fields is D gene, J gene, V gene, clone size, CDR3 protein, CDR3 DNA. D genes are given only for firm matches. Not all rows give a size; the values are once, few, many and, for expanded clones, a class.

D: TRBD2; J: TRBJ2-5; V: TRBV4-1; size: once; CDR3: CASSQSAGGQETQYF; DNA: TGCGCCAGCAGCCAATCTGCGGGGGGTCAAGAGACCCAGTACTTC
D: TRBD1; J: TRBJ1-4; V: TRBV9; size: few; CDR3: CASSSGQGARGEKLFF; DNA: TGTGCCAGCAGCTCCGGACAGGGCGCTAGGGGTGAAAAACTGTTTTTT
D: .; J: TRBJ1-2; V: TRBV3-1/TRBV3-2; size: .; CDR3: CASSQRVAYGYTF; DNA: TGTGCCAGCAGCCAAAGGGTAGCGTATGGCTACACCTTC
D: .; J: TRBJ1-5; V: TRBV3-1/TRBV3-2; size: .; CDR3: CASSSYFDQPQHF; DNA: TGTGCCAGCAGCTCCTATTTCGATCAGCCCCAGCATTTT
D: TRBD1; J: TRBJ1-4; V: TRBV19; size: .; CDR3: CASSAGAGGVGKLFF; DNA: TGTGCCAGTAGCGCAGGAGCAGGGGGAGTTGGAAAACTGTTTTTT
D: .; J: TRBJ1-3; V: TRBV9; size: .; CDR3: CASSVDSNSGNTIYF; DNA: TGTGCCAGCAGCGTCGACAGCAACTCTGGAAACACCATATATTTT
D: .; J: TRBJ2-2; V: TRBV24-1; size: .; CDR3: CATSGSGLIIYSNTGELFF; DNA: TGTGCCACCAGTGGTTCGGGACTGATCATCTACTCGAACACCGGGGAGCTGTTTTTT
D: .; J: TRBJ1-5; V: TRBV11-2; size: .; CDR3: CASSFGGNQPQHF; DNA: TGTGCCAGCAGCTTCGGGGGGAATCAGCCCCAGCATTTT
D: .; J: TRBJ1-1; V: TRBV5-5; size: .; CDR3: CASSLRHMNTEAFF; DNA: TGTGCCAGCAGCTTGCGACACATGAACACTGAAGCTTTCTTT
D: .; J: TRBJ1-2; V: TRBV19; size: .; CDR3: CASSAAGPANYGYTF; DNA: TGTGCCAGTAGTGCCGCAGGGCCAGCTAACTATGGCTACACCTTC
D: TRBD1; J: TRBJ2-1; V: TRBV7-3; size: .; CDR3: CASSLGQGGYNEQFF; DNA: TGTGCCAGCAGCCTAGGACAGGGGGGGTACAATGAGCAGTTCTTC
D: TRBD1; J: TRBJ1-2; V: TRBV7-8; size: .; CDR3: CASSRTTGGDYGYTF; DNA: TGTGCCAGCAGCAGAACGACAGGGGGCGACTATGGCTACACCTTC
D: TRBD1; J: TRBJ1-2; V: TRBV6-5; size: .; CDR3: CASKPPDRGNGYTF; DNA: TGTGCCAGCAAACCCCCGGACAGGGGGAATGGCTACACCTTC
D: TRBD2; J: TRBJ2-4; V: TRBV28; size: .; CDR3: CATSRGGAENIQYF; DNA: TGTGCCACCTCACGGGGGGGGGCAGAGAACATTCAGTACTTC
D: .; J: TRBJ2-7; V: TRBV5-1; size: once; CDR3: CASSSQGATLKYF; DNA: TGCGCCAGCAGCTCACAAGGGGCTACCCTTAAGTACTTC
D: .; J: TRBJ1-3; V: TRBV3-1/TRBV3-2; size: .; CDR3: CASSQVGLSGNTIYF; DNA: TGTGCCAGCAGCCAAGTGGGCCTCTCTGGAAACACCATATATTTT
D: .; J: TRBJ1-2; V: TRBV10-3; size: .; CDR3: CAISVRGDYYGYTF; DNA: TGTGCCATCAGTGTTCGGGGGGACTACTATGGCTACACCTTC
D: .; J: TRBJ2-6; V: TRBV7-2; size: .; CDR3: CASSSQGRSSGANVLTF; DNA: TGTGCCAGCAGCTCACAAGGGAGGAGCTCTGGGGCCAACGTCCTGACTTTC
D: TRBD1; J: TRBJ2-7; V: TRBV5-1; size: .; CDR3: CASSWDSSYEQYF; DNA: TGCGCCAGCAGCTGGGACAGCTCCTACGAGCAGTACTTC
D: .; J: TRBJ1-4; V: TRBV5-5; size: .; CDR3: CASSFPLTGNIEKLFF; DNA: TGTGCCAGCAGCTTTCCCCTAACAGGCAATATTGAAAAACTGTTTTTT
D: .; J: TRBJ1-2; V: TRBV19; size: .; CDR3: CASNSGINYGYTF; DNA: TGTGCCAGTAATTCGGGGATTAACTATGGCTACACCTTC
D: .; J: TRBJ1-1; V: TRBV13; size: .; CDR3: CASSGRGGNTEAFF; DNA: TGTGCCAGCAGCGGCCGGGGAGGGAACACTGAAGCTTTCTTT
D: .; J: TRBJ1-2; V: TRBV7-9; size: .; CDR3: CASSLAGRSFGGGYTF; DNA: TGTGCCAGCAGCTTGGCAGGGCGCTCCTTCGGGGGAGGCTACACCTTC
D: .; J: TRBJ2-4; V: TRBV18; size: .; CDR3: CASSPQIAKNIQYF; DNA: TGTGCCAGCTCACCCCAGATTGCCAAAAACATTCAGTACTTC
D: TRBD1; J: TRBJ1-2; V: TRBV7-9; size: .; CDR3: CASSTGQGAYGYTF; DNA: TGTGCCAGCAGCACCGGACAGGGGGCCTATGGCTACACCTTC
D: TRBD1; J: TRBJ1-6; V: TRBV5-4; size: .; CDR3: CASSSNSGQGRSPLHF; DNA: TGTGCCAGCAGCTCCAACTCCGGACAGGGTAGATCACCCCTCCACTTT
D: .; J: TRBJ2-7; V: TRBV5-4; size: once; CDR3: CASSLGQGGEQYF; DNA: TGTGCCAGCAGCTTGGGGCAGGGAGGCGAGCAGTACTTC
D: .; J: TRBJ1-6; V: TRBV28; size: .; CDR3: CASSLVGGGDSPLHF; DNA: TGTGCCAGCAGTTTAGTGGGGGGAGGAGATTCACCCCTCCACTTT
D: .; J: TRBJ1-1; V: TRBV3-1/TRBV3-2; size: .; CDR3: CASRQGARGLNTEAFF; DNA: TGTGCCAGCAGACAAGGGGCCAGGGGATTGAACACTGAAGCTTTCTTT
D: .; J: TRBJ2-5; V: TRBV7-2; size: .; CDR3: CASSLGGTLGETQYF; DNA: TGTGCCAGCAGCTTGGGCGGGACTCTTGGGGAGACCCAGTACTTC
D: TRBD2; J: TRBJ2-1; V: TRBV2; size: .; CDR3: CASSSPGLAGGSSYNEQFF; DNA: TGTGCCAGCAGTTCTCCGGGACTAGCGGGGGGGAGCTCCTACAATGAGCAGTTCTTC
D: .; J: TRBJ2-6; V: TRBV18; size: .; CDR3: CASSPVSSGANVLTF; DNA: TGTGCCAGCTCACCCGTTAGCTCTGGGGCCAACGTCCTGACTTTC
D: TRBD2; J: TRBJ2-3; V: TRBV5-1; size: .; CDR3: CASSLNSGEQYF; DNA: TGCGCCAGCAGCTTGAATAGCGGGGAGCAGTATTTT
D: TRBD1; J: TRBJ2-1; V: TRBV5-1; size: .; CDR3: CASSSDRGDNEQFF; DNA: TGCGCCAGCAGCTCCGACAGGGGCGACAATGAGCAGTTCTTC
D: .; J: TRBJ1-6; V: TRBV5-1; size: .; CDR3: CASSLVGLKGNSPLHF; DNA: TGCGCCAGCAGCTTGGTCGGACTAAAGGGGAATTCACCCCTCCACTTT
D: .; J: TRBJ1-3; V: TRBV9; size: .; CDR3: CASSVNEGYYSGNTIYF; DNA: TGTGCCAGCAGCGTAAATGAGGGATACTACTCTGGAAACACCATATATTTT
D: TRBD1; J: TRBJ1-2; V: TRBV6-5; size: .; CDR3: CASSYSAGGRYYGYTF; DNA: TGTGCCAGCAGTTACTCGGCAGGGGGGAGGTACTATGGCTACACCTTC
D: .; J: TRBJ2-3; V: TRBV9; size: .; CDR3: CASSISSSTDTQYF; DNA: TGTGCCAGCAGCATCAGTTCGAGCACAGATACGCAGTATTTT
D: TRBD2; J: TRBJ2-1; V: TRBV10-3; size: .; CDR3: CAITAGGNEQFF; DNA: TGTGCCATCACCGCGGGGGGCAATGAGCAGTTCTTC
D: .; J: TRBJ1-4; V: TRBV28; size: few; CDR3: CASSFPGTTNEKLFF; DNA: TGTGCCAGCAGTTTCCCCGGGACAACCAATGAAAAACTGTTTTTT
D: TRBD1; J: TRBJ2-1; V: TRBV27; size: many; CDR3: CASIDGTGREQFF; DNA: TGTGCCAGCATAGATGGGACAGGACGGGAGCAGTTCTTC
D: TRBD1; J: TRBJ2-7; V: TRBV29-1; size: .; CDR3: CSVRQNGQGEQYF; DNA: TGCAGCGTTCGCCAAAACGGACAGGGCGAGCAGTACTTC
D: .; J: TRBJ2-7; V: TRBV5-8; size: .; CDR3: CASSGRHRGSYEQYF; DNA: TGTGCCAGCAGCGGACGGCATAGGGGAAGCTACGAGCAGTACTTC
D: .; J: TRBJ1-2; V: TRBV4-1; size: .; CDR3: CASSTRGGAEYGYTF; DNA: TGCGCCAGCAGTACCAGGGGAGGGGCCGAGTATGGCTACACCTTC
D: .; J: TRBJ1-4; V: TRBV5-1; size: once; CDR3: CASRETATNEKLFF; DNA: TGCGCCAGCAGGGAGACGGCAACTAATGAAAAACTGTTTTTT
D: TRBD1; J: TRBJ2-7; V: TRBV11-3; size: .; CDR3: CASSPDRASYEQYF; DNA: TGTGCCAGCAGCCCGGACAGGGCTTCCTACGAGCAGTACTTC
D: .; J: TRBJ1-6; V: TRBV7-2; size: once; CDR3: CASSATGVNSPLHF; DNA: TGTGCCAGCAGCGCCACAGGCGTCAATTCACCCCTCCACTTT
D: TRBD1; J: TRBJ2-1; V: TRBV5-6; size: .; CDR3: CASSGLGQAQFF; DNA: TGTGCCAGCAGCGGCCTGGGACAGGCACAGTTCTTC